This T cell receptor beta chain derives from a study of immune evolution from preneoplasia to lung adenocarcinoma. Each case's diagnosis was confirmed by two pathologists on H&E. Data came from immunoSEQ multiplex PCR; TCRdb stores just in-frame clones and leaves some out. The data show about 8,200 clones, with over 75% seen just once and about 7.7% held by the top ten. CDR1 and CDR2 from the germline V gene are MDHEN and SYDVKM. The CDR3 spans 15 residues. With 2 bases removed from V and 5 bases from J, the gap between germline ends came to 15 bases. The rearrangement uses TRBV28 and TRBJ1-2, with D maybe TRBD1 (5 bases). The sequenced sample consisted of FFPE adjacent normal lung tissue. This receptor was taken from a person aged 65-85 years with lung adenocarcinoma. The CDR3, as DNA: TGTGCCAGCAGTTTAGAGGGACGGGAGTTATATGGCTACACCTTC. Translating it yields CASSLEGRELYGYTF.